Each of the 8 T cell receptor beta chains below was sequenced from the same sample in a study of Ad26.COV2.S vaccination and SARS-CoV-2 variants. Only in-frame clones appear in the TCRdb table, and some are missing; sequencing was by immunoSEQ multiplex PCR. The sample has hundreds of thousands of clones; about 90% are singletons. The treatment here: some 20 received Ad26.COV2.S at low or high dose, single or two shots; several received placebo; per-sample allocation not given. Day 63 after the first injection of vaccine or placebo was the sampling time. The material sequenced was peripheral blood, taken in a trial of Ad26.COV2.S vaccine versus placebo. The receptors were sampled from a person aged 18-60 years who received the Ad26.COV2.S COVID-19 vaccine or a placebo.

The rearrangement joins TRBV4-1 to TRBJ2-3, with a possible D match to TRBD2 (7 bases). V was shortened by 2 bases and J by 4 bases, with 16 bases between the two germline ends. Germline lookup yields CDR1 MGHRA and CDR2 YSYEKL. This CDR3 spans 16 amino acids. The CDR3 DNA is TGCGCCAGCAGCCAAATTCGGGGGGCCGGTTCAGATACGCAGTATTTT. Residues: CASSQIRGAGSDTQYF.

V usage is TRBV7-2 and J usage is TRBJ2-5; 11 bases align to TRBD2. This CDR3 has 14 residues. The J segment lost 6 bases and the V segment lost 3 bases, leaving 3 bases of the junction unmatched. Germline V gene sequence: CDR1 SGHTA, CDR2 FQGNSA. The CDR3 region is CASSLGLAEKTQYF. The CDR3 DNA reads TGTGCCAGCAGCTTGGGACTAGCGGAAAAGACCCAGTACTTC.

The rearrangement joins TRBV4-1 to TRBJ1-5, with D unresolved. The CDR3 is 17 residues long. The V end was cut by 1 base, the J end by 0 bases, with 13 bases between. Looked up from germline, CDR1 is MGHRA and CDR2 is YSYEKL. This chain's CDR3 is CASSQGQSGNSNQPQHF. CDR3 DNA: TGCGCCAGCAGCCAAGGGCAAAGTGGAAATAGCAATCAGCCCCAGCATTTT.

J is TRBJ2-5 and V is TRBV7-2; 9 nucleotides match TRBD2. Trimming cost V 4 bases and J 8 bases; bases outside gene matches: 11. This CDR3 contains 15 residues. Per germline, CDR1 SGHTA and CDR2 FQGNSA. For the CDR3, the DNA is TGTGCCAGCAGCTCCCTCCCGCGGGGGGGCTCCACCCAGTACTTC. Translated: CASSSLPRGGSTQYF.

This rearrangement joins TRBV14 to TRBJ1-1, with a possible D match to TRBD1 (5 bases). Germline CDR1 SGHDN, CDR2 FVKESK. The CDR3 is made up of 18 amino acids. Trimming stripped 4 bases from V and 0 bases from J, with 21 bases between. The CDR3 loop is CASSLPGLGPPMNTEAFF. CDR3 bases: TGTGCCAGCAGCCTTCCGGGACTAGGGCCCCCAATGAACACTGAAGCTTTCTTT.

The chain links TRBV10-3 to TRBJ2-7; 8 nucleotides align to TRBD1. The CDR3 spans 16 residues. Unmatched junction bases numbered 14, after V lost 8 bases and J lost 2 bases. Germline V gives CDR1 ENHRY, CDR2 SYGVKD. The CDR3 bases are TGTGCCATCTCCGGGGGATTACAGGGGGGCCCCTACGAGCAGTACTTC. It specifies CAISGGLQGGPYEQYF.

The chain joins TRBV25-1 to TRBJ2-7; possible D gene TRBD1, 5 bases. The CDR3 covers 12 residues. CDR1 and CDR2 (germline): MGHDK, SYGVNS. V lost 3 bases, J lost 8 bases, and 11 bases lay in between. CDR3: CASSDRDYKQYF. In DNA form, the CDR3 reads TGTGCCAGCAGTGACAGGGATTACAAGCAGTACTTC.

As concerns this clone: The same CDR3 arises from other DNA sequences in this sample as well. V is TRBV6-1 and J is TRBJ2-5, with 7 bases that match TRBD1. This CDR3 has 16 residues. Trimming removed 0 bases from V and 2 bases from J; junction bases left unmatched: 6. Germline CDR1 reads MNHNS; CDR2 reads SASEGT. The DNA for the CDR3 is TGTGCCAGCAGTGAAGCGTTTGGCAGGGGGCAAGAGACCCAGTACTTC. Translating it yields CASSEAFGRGQETQYF.